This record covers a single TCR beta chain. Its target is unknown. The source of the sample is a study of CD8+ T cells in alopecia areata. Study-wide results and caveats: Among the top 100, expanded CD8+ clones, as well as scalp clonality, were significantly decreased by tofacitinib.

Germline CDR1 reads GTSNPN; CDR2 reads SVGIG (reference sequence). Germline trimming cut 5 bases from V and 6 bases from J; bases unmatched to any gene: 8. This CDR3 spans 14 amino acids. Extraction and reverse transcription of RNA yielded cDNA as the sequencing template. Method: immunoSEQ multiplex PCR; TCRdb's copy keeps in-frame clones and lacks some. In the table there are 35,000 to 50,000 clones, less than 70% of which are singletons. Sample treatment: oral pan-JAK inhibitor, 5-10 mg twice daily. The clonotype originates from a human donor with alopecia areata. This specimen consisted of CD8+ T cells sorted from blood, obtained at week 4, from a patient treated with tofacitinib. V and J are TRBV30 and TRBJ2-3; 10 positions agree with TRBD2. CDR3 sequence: CAWDSGGMGDTQYF. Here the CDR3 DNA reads TGTGCCTGGGATAGCGGGGGGATGGGGGATACGCAGTATTTT.